The source of this TCR beta chain is a study of T cells in Graves' hyperthyroidism and ophthalmopathy. Study-wide results and caveats: Ophthalmopathy, as predicted by the model, came a median approximately 5.9 months after the prediction. A model of 13 V-J features distinguished ophthalmopathy from stable hyperthyroidism. Most expanded thyroid clonotypes above 0.001 also appeared in blood.

Researchers barred patients who had uncontrolled infection, other autoimmune disease, pregnancy or lactation. This clonotype was counted many times. The antigen is undetermined. The TCR beta CDR3 regions underwent amplification using RNA transcripts as the source. An initial round of RT-PCR targeting the TCR CDR3 relied on the HTBI primer set. One entry per CDR3 protein results from TCRdb running MiXCR on the multiplex PCR reads. The sample has 640,000 or so distinct CDR3 sequences, 11% to 15% seen once. The sequence derives from a young woman with Graves' ophthalmopathy. The sample comprised blood.

CDR3 nucleotide sequence: TGTGCCAGCAGCTTATTCGAGAGGGCCGTGGCAGATACGCAGTATTTT. It specifies CASSLFERAVADTQYF. V and J are TRBV7-3 and TRBJ2-3; D may be TRBD2 (5 bases). V was clipped by 2 bases and J by 4 bases, with 16 bases between them. This CDR3 comprises 16 residues. The V gene's germline CDR1 is SGHTA and CDR2 FQGTGA.